This is a list of T cell receptor beta chains from one sample in a study of blood T cell repertoires in COVID-19. Clones were read by immunoSEQ multiplex PCR, and TCRdb kept only the in-frame ones, dropping some. The sample holds 97,000 or so clones, roughly 92% seen once. Material: peripheral blood. The receptors derive from a woman aged 45-65 years with COVID-19, enrolled during active disease. CDR3s include the opening cysteine and the closing phenylalanine or tryptophan. A D gene is named only where the DNA matches it firmly. Where a row states a size, it is once, few, many or the class of an expanded clone; other rows omit it.

V gene: TRBV4-3
J gene: TRBJ2-7
D gene: TRBD2
clone size: NA
CDR3 protein: CASSAGTSGIYEQYF
CDR3 DNA: TGCGCCAGCAGCGCCGGGACTAGCGGAATATACGAGCAGTACTTC

V gene: TRBV5-1
J gene: TRBJ1-2
D gene: TRBD1
clone size: NA
CDR3 protein: CASSLGGTGGFGSGYTF
CDR3 DNA: TGCGCCAGCAGCTTAGGAGGGACAGGGGGCTTCGGGAGTGGCTACACCTTC

V gene: TRBV25-1
J gene: TRBJ1-2
D gene: NA
clone size: NA
CDR3 protein: CASSEVVRGGYGYTF
CDR3 DNA: TGTGCCAGCAGTGAAGTTGTGCGGGGGGGCTATGGCTACACCTTC

V gene: TRBV27
J gene: TRBJ2-1
D gene: NA
clone size: NA
CDR3 protein: CASSLSGGRTYNEQFF
CDR3 DNA: TGTGCCAGCAGTTTATCGGGGGGAAGAACCTACAATGAGCAGTTCTTC

V gene: TRBV11-3
J gene: TRBJ1-1
D gene: NA
clone size: NA
CDR3 protein: CASSWYREGTEAFF
CDR3 DNA: TGTGCCAGCAGCTGGTACAGGGAGGGCACTGAAGCTTTCTTT

V gene: TRBV9
J gene: TRBJ2-7
D gene: NA
clone size: NA
CDR3 protein: CASSVLGGTDEQYF
CDR3 DNA: TGTGCCAGCAGCGTATTAGGGGGAACCGACGAGCAGTACTTC

V gene: TRBV6-5
J gene: TRBJ2-3
D gene: NA
clone size: NA
CDR3 protein: CASSTAGRTDTQYF
CDR3 DNA: TGTGCCAGCAGTACCGCGGGGCGCACAGATACGCAGTATTTT

V gene: TRBV7-8
J gene: TRBJ1-3
D gene: TRBD1
clone size: NA
CDR3 protein: CASSSYYRDSHSGNTIYF
CDR3 DNA: TGTGCCAGCAGCTCCTATTACCGGGACAGCCACTCTGGAAACACCATATATTTT

V gene: TRBV5-1
J gene: TRBJ2-4
D gene: NA
clone size: NA
CDR3 protein: CASSLEGGFLNIQYF
CDR3 DNA: TGCGCCAGCAGCTTGGAAGGGGGTTTCTTAAACATTCAGTACTTC

V gene: TRBV11-2
J gene: TRBJ2-7
D gene: NA
clone size: NA
CDR3 protein: CASSFQGSYEQYF
CDR3 DNA: TGTGCCAGCAGCTTTCAGGGTTCCTACGAGCAGTACTTC

V gene: TRBV5-1
J gene: TRBJ1-1
D gene: NA
clone size: NA
CDR3 protein: CASSLLGADSGSFF
CDR3 DNA: TGCGCCAGCAGCTTGCTTGGGGCCGACTCAGGGTCTTTCTTT

V gene: TRBV27
J gene: TRBJ2-7
D gene: NA
clone size: NA
CDR3 protein: CASSLQGGEQYF
CDR3 DNA: TGTGCCAGCAGTCTCCAGGGGGGCGAGCAGTACTTC

V gene: TRBV27
J gene: TRBJ1-3
D gene: TRBD1
clone size: NA
CDR3 protein: CASRKTGAGNTIYF
CDR3 DNA: TGTGCCAGCAGAAAAACAGGGGCTGGAAACACCATATATTTT

V gene: TRBV19
J gene: TRBJ2-7
D gene: NA
clone size: NA
CDR3 protein: CASSAGLPYEQYF
CDR3 DNA: TGTGCCAGTAGTGCAGGGTTACCCTACGAGCAGTACTTC

V gene: TRBV5-8
J gene: TRBJ1-5
D gene: TRBD1
clone size: NA
CDR3 protein: CASSLYGTGGNQPQHF
CDR3 DNA: TGTGCCAGCAGCTTGTATGGGACAGGGGGCAATCAGCCCCAGCATTTT

V gene: TRBV28
J gene: TRBJ2-3
D gene: NA
clone size: NA
CDR3 protein: CASSLASGSTDTQYF
CDR3 DNA: TGTGCCAGCAGTTTAGCGAGCGGAAGCACAGATACGCAGTATTTT

V gene: TRBV19
J gene: TRBJ1-5
D gene: NA
clone size: once
CDR3 protein: CASSIHEGGSNQPQHF
CDR3 DNA: TGTGCCAGTAGTATCCACGAGGGAGGAAGCAATCAGCCCCAGCATTTT